The TCR beta chain under discussion was sequenced for a study of T cells in Graves' hyperthyroidism and ophthalmopathy. RNA transcripts provided the source from which TCR beta CDR3 regions were amplified. The HTBI primer set was used in a first-round RT-PCR of the TCR CDR3. MiXCR, applied by TCRdb to the multiplex PCR reads, yields one record per CDR3 protein. This table holds around 500,000 distinct CDR3 sequences, about 15% found once. Concerning this clonotype: What it recognizes is unknown.

Whole-study results and caveats: A model of 13 V-J pairs discriminated ophthalmopathy from stable hyperthyroidism. A median around six months before onset, the model predicted ophthalmopathy.

This CDR3 is built from 20 residues. V was cut by 0 bases and J by 4 bases, with 25 bases left in between. In germline, CDR1 is MNHEY, CDR2 SVGAGI. This clonotype was sampled from a woman in her 40s with Graves' hyperthyroidism. Sequencing was carried out using blood. This chain links TRBV6-5 with TRBJ1-3, with D possibly being TRBD1 (5 bases). This CDR3 is CASSYSAVTSGTSRGNTIYF. DNA for the CDR3: TGTGCCAGCAGTTACTCTGCCGTTACATCAGGGACTTCAAGGGGAAACACCATATATTTT.